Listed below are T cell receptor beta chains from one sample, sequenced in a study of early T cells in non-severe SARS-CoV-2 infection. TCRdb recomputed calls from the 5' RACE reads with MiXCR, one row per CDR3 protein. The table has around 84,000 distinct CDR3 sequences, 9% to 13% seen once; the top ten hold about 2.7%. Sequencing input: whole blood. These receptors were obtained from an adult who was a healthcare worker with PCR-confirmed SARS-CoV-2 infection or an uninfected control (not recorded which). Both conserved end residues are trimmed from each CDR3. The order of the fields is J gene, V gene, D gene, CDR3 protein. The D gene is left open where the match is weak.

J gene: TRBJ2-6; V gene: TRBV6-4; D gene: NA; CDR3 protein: ASSDSAGFSGANVLT
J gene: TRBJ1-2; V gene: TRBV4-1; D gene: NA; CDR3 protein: ASSLLLGGEGGYT
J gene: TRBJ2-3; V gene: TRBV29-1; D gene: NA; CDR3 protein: SVPREGRIVADTQY
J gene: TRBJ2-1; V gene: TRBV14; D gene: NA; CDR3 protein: ASSQDPWRDEF
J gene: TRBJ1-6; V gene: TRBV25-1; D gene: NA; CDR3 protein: ASSVYNSPLH
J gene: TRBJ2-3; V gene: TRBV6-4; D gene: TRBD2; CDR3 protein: ASSVLAGATSDTQY
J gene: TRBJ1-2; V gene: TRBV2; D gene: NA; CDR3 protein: ASSADRDNYGYT
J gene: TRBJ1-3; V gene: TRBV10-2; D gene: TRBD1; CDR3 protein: ASSRAEGAISSGNTIY
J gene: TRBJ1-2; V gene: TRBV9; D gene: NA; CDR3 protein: ASSVAAQGNGYT
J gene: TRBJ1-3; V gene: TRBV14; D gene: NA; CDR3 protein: ASSLDNSENTIY
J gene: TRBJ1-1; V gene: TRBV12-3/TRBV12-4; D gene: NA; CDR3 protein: ASSLGENTEAF
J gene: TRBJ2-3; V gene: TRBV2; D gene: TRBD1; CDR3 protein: ASSRDRSTDTQY
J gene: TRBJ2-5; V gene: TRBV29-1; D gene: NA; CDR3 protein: SAQGLRVGETQY
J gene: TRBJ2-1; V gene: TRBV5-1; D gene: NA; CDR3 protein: ASSFDSPRSNEQF
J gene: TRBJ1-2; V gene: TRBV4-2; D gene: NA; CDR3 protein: ASSQDPVESYGYT
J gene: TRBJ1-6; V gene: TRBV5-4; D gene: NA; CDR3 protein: ASSLARGWNSPLH
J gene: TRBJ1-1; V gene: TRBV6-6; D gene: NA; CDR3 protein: ASTIGVGVTMAF
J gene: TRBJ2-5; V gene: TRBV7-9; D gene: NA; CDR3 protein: ASSPETMQETQY
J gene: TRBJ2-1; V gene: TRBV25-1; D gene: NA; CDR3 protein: ASSDPYNEQF
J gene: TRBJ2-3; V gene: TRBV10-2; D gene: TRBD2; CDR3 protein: ASNIAGGRGTQY
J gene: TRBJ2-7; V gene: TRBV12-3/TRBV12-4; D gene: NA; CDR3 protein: ASSAVGLTFYEQY
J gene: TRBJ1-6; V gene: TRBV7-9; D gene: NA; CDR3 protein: ASSLASGGNSPLH
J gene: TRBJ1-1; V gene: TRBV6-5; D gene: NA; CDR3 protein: ASSYSGSSF
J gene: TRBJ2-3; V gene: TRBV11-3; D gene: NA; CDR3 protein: ASSLRPRGYTDTQY
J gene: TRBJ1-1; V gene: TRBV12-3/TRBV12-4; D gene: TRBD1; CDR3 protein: ASSLAGGGTEAF
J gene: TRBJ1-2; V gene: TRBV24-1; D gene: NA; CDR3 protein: ATSDLDSDYGYT
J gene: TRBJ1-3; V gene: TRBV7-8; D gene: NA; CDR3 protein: ASSLSGARSENTIY
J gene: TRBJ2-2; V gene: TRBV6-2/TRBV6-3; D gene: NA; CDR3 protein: ASSYLGNANTGELF
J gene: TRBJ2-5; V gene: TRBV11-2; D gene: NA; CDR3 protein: ASSPMAETQY
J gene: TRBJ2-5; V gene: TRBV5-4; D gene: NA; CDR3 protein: ASSLGRETQY
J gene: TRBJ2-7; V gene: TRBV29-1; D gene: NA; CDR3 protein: SVDGGPSYEQY
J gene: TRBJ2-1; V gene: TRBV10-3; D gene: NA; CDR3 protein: AISDPAAYNEQF
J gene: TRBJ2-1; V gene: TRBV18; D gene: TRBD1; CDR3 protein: ASSPGQVAYNEQF
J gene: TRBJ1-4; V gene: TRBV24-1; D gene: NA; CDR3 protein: ATSDPGTAPNEKLF
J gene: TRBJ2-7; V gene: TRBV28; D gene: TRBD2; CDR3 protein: ASSLLAAGPYEQY
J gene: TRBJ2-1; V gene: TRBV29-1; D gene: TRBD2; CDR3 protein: SVVGTSYYNEQF
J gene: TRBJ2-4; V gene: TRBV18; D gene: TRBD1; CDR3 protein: ASLKLGTGEGRIAKNIQY
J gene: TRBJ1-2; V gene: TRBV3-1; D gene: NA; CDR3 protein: ASTAGTSLSYGYT
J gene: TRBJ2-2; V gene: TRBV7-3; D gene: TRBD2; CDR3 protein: ASSLVAGGGTGELF
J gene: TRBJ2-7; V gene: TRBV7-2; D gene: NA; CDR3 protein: ASSLVGRAEQY
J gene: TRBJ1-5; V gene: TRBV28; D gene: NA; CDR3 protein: ASSLSGSNQPQH
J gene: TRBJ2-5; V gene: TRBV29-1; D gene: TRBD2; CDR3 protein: SVVVRGGSVETQY
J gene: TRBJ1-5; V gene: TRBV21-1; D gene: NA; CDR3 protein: ASSKARPNQPQH
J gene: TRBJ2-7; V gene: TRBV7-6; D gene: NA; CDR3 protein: ASSPGPNIPYEQY
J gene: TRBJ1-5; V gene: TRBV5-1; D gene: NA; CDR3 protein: ASSPGAGYQPQH
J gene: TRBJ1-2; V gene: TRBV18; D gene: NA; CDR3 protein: ASSPPNDGYT
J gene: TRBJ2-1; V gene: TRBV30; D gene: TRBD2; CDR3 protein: ARSVGGGAYEQF
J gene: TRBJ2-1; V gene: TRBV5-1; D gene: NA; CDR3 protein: ASSLGSGGSYNEQF
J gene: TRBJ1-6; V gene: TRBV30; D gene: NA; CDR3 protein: AWRKDNSPLH
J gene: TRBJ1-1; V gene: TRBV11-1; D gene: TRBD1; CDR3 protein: ASSSQGADTEAF
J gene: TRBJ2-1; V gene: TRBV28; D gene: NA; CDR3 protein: ASSPRPDSYNEQF
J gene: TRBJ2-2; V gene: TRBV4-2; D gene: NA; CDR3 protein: VNSQVSSSGPGTGELF
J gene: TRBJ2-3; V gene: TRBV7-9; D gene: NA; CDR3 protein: ASSSRAPGNTQY